This TCR beta chain appears in the sequencing data of a study of vaccination and CD4 T cells after COVID-19. Study background: Convalescent patients gave post-COVID blood a median around 91 days post-diagnosis, range 35 to 161. Overlapping spike peptides of SARS-CoV-2, HCoV-NL63, HCoV-OC43 and HCoV-229E stimulated the cells. Study-level findings and limits: Post-vaccination, and not before, a median roughly 90% of reactive clones appeared in convalescent patients.

Germline CDR1 reads MNHNS; CDR2 reads SASEGT. J was trimmed by 2 bases and V by 6 bases; bases with no gene match: 4. This CDR3 has 14 amino acids. Cultured CD4+ T cells had their DNA profiled by the Oncomine TCR Beta short-read assay. MiXCR, applied by TCRdb to the PCR reads, yields one record per CDR3 protein. The sample holds tens of thousands of distinct CDR3 sequences, roughly 60% seen once. In the case of this clonotype: What it binds is not known.

Treatment here: roughly 11-day PBMC culture with coronavirus spike peptide pools or control peptides (ViraFEST assay). The TCR comes from a human donor who received a COVID-19 vaccine. The genes are TRBV6-1 and TRBJ1-3; 7 nucleotides line up with TRBD1. The material sequenced was CD4+ T cells from blood, cultured in vitro, taken before SARS-CoV-2 vaccination. In DNA form, the CDR3 reads TGTGCCAGCAGAGCCGGGACAGCTGGAAACACCATATATTTT. Residues: CASRAGTAGNTIYF.